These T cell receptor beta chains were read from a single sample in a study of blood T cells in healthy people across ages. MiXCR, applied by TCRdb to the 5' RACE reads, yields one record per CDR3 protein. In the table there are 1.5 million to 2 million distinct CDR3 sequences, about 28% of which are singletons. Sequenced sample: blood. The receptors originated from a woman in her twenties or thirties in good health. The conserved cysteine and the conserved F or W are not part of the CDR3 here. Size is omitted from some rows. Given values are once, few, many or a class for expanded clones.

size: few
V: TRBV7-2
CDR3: ASSATGLAEETQY

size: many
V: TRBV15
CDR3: ATSRDGTSYNEQF

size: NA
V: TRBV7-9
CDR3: ASSLELGNYNEQF

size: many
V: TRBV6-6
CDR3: ASSENRGPYEQY

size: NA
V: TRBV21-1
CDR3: ASTLRPSSYEQY

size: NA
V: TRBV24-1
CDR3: ATRQGSTGELF

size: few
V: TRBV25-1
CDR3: ANSGTGGGEQF

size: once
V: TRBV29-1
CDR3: SVPTPGDEQY

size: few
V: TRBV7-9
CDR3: ASSLPGGGASYNEQF

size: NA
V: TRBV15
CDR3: ATSRDGLPQY

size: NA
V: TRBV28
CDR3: ASSTARTGNTEAF

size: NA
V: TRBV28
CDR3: ASRLDRGVYTEAF

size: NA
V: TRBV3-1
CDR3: ASSHEGGYT

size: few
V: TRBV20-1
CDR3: SAIRDKIYNEQF